This T cell receptor beta chain was documented in a study of T cell responses to AZD1222 COVID-19 vaccine. On the study more broadly: Second-dose intervals near 4 or 12 weeks were combined.

Germline V gives CDR1 ENHRY, CDR2 SYGVKD. Trimming left V 0 bases short and J 8 bases short, with 11 bases between. CDR3 length equals 15 residues. Clones were sequenced by immunoSEQ multiplex PCR, and TCRdb holds only the in-frame ones, with some missing. The repertoire consists of some 100,000 clones, with approximately 88% occurring once and the leading ten covering 16%. The sequenced sample was peripheral blood, obtained on day 0 of AZD1222 vaccination. The origin of this receptor is an adult in good health. The J gene is TRBJ1-6, the V gene TRBV10-3; D not resolved. The CDR3 loop reads CAISESTRSDSPLHF. The DNA for the CDR3 is TGTGCCATCAGTGAGTCGACGAGATCTGATTCACCCCTCCACTTT.